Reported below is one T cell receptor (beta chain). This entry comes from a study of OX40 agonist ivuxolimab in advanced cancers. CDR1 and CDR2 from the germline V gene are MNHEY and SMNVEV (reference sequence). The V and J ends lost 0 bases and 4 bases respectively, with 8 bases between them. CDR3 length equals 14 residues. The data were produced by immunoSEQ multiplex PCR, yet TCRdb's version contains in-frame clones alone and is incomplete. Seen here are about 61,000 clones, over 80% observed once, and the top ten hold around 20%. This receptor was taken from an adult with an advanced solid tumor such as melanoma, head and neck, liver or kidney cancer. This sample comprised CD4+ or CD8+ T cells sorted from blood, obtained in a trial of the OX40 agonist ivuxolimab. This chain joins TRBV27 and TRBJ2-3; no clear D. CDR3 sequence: CASSLSQISDTQYF. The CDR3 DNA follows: TGTGCCAGCAGTTTATCCCAAATCTCAGATACGCAGTATTTT.